Sequencing of this T cell receptor (beta chain) was carried out in a study of beta chain features in type 1 diabetes. cDNA synthesis used the whole RNA isolate, giving expressed TCRB sequences. Sequencing was performed with immunoSEQ multiplex PCR; in TCRdb, only in-frame clones are kept and a portion is missing. The table includes hundreds of thousands of clones, 11% to 15% detected once. Study-wide findings and caveats: Shortening of TCRB CDR3s, moderate but significant, appeared in all four CD4+ subsets of Type 1 diabetes patients.

Per the germline V gene, CDR1 is LGHNA and CDR2 is YNFKEQ. With V trimmed by 4 bases and J by 0 bases, 12 bases remained unmatched. This CDR3 is 19 amino acids long. In regard to this clone: Antigen: not known.

One heparinised draw of blood, averaging around 120 mL, came from each donor. Sequencing was performed on naive CD4+ T cells from blood. The V and J genes are TRBV4-2 and TRBJ2-3, with 11 bases fitting TRBD2. This receptor was taken from a man aged 18 to 30 with type 1 diabetes. The CDR3 loop is CASSPSAPGLAVSTDTQYF. The CDR3 region has the DNA TGTGCCAGCAGCCCTTCCGCTCCGGGACTAGCGGTCAGCACAGATACGCAGTATTTT.